The next 12 T cell receptor beta chains were all read from a single sample in a study of read filtering for tumor transcriptome and immune sequencing. Molecular barcoded adaptors covering alpha/delta and beta/gamma chains were used on roughly 370 ng RNA. TCRdb passed the reads through MiXCR, listing each CDR3 protein once. The sample includes roughly 38,000 distinct CDR3 sequences, around an eighth seen only once; the top ten take roughly 31%. What was sequenced was a population of CD138-negative cells sorted from bone marrow. These receptors came from a donor aged 40 or older with multiple myeloma.

Regarding this clonotype: A read error is possible here, since a much larger clone lies one base away. In DNA form, the CDR3 reads TGTGCCAGCAGTTACTTCTCGGCTTTCGATACGCAGTATTTT. It is translated as CASSYFSAFDTQYF. V is TRBV6-2 or TRBV6-3 and J is TRBJ2-3; D is unresolved. CDR3 length equals 14 residues. Germline V gene lookup returns CDR1 MNHEY and CDR2 SVGEGT. V was cut by 1 base and J by 6 bases, with 11 bases left in between.

V is TRBV6-5 and J is TRBJ2-2; 7 bases fit TRBD1. The CDR3 runs to 15 residues. After removal of 6 bases from V and 2 bases from J, the junction contained 6 bases not matched to a gene. Germline CDR1 is MNHEY and CDR2 is SVGAGI. The CDR3 nucleotides are TGTGCCAGCAGCATGGACAGGAGAAACACCGGGGAGCTGTTTTTT. The encoded protein is CASSMDRRNTGELFF.

This clonotype was counted at least ten times. The genes are TRBV3-1 and TRBJ2-7; 7 nucleotides agree with TRBD1. CDR1 and CDR2 from the germline V gene are LGHDT and YNNKEL (reference sequence). This CDR3 has 14 amino acids. J was trimmed by 5 bases and V by 2 bases; bases with no gene match: 6. The CDR3 DNA reads TGTGCCAGCAGCCAATGGGACAGTTCCAACGAGCAGTACTTC. Amino acid sequence: CASSQWDSSNEQYF.

About this clonotype itself: Just one base apart from a much larger clone, this may be a read error. V usage is TRBV24-1 and J usage is TRBJ2-5; 8 positions match TRBD1. CDR3 length: 17 amino acids. Germline lookup yields CDR1 KGHDR and CDR2 SFDVKD. The CDR3 nucleotides are TGTGCCACCAGTGAGGACCAGGGGGCGCGGAGCCAAGGGACCCAGTACTTC. As protein: CATSEDQGARSQGTQYF.

This clonotype is a singleton in its sample. The V gene is TRBV12-3 or TRBV12-4, the J gene TRBJ2-2; 8 nucleotides match TRBD2. V lost 5 bases, J lost 5 bases, and 7 bases stayed unmatched. This CDR3 has 15 amino acids. CDR3 residues: CASSHSGSKTGELFF. In DNA form, the CDR3 reads TGTGCCAGCAGTCACAGCGGGAGTAAAACCGGGGAGCTGTTTTTT.

This clonotype has a count of ten or more. CDR3 sequence: CASSQTGTGDKQYF. CDR3 nucleotide sequence: TGTGCCAGCAGCCAAACAGGGACAGGGGACAAGCAGTACTTC. This sequence joins TRBV3-1 and TRBJ2-7, with 10 bases aligning to TRBD1. CDR1 and CDR2 (germline): LGHDT, YNNKEL (reference sequence). CDR3 size: 14 residues. The ends lost 2 bases at V and 8 bases at J; junction bases unmatched: 6.

V is TRBV27 and J is TRBJ2-1; 7 nucleotides agree with TRBD1. The CDR3 length is 15 residues. The junction had 3 bases not matched to a gene; V was cut back by 1 base and J by 3 bases. Looked up from germline, CDR1 is MNHEY and CDR2 is SMNVEV (reference sequence). The CDR3 coding sequence is TGTGCCAGCAGTTTATTTGGGACAGACTACAATGAGCAGTTCTTC. This sequence encodes CASSLFGTDYNEQFF.

There are a few counts of this clonotype. This rearrangement joins TRBV6-5 to TRBJ1-1, with 8 bases aligning to TRBD1. Per germline, CDR1 MNHEY and CDR2 SVGAGI. The J segment lost 1 base and the V segment lost 6 bases, leaving 7 bases of the junction unmatched. This CDR3 is 15 amino acids long. This chain's CDR3 is CASRPNTGGNTEAFF. Written as DNA, the CDR3 is TGTGCCAGCAGACCAAACACAGGGGGGAACACTGAAGCTTTCTTT.

The CDR3 bases are TGCAGCGCCACAGGGGTGAACACTGAAGCTTTCTTT. The encoded protein is CSATGVNTEAFF. This chain links TRBV29-1 with TRBJ1-1, with 7 bases fitting TRBD1. The trim removed 7 bases at V and 0 bases at J, leaving 2 bases unmatched. From germline, CDR1 is SQVTM and CDR2 ANQGSEA. The CDR3 has 12 residues.

At least ten counts were recorded for this clonotype. The gene calls are TRBV5-1 and TRBJ2-5; D not resolved. CDR1 is SGHRS and CDR2 is YFSETQ in the germline V gene. V lost 0 bases, J lost 3 bases, and 9 bases lay in between. This CDR3 has 14 residues. The CDR3 DNA sequence: TGCGCCAGCAGCTTGGTTAGTGGGGAAGAGACCCAGTACTTC. Translated, it gives CASSLVSGEETQYF. Variable domain in full (rest from reference TRBV5-1 and TRBJ2-5): KAGVTQTPRYLIKTRGQQVTLSCSPISGHRSVSWYQQTPGQGLQFLFEYFSETQRNKGNFPGRFSGRQFSNSRSEMNVSTLELGDSALYLCASSLVSGEETQYFGPGTRLLVL.

At least ten counts were recorded for this clonotype. V usage is TRBV7-2 and J usage is TRBJ2-7; possibly TRBD1 for D (6 bases). CDR1 and CDR2 from the germline V gene are SGHTA and FQGNSA. Trimming pared 5 bases from V and 4 bases from J, leaving 12 bases between. The CDR3 has 13 amino acids. CDR3 in amino acids: CASSERGWYEQYF. The DNA for the CDR3 is TGTGCCAGCAGCGAAAGGGGGTGGTACGAGCAGTACTTC.

This clonotype was recorded at least ten times. CDR3 region: CASSNQLRESSRETQYF. The DNA of the CDR3 is TGTGCCAGCAGCAATCAACTACGTGAGAGCTCGAGGGAGACCCAGTACTTC. The rearrangement joins TRBV21-1 to TRBJ2-5. TRBV21-1 is reported as a pseudogene. CDR3 size: 17 residues.